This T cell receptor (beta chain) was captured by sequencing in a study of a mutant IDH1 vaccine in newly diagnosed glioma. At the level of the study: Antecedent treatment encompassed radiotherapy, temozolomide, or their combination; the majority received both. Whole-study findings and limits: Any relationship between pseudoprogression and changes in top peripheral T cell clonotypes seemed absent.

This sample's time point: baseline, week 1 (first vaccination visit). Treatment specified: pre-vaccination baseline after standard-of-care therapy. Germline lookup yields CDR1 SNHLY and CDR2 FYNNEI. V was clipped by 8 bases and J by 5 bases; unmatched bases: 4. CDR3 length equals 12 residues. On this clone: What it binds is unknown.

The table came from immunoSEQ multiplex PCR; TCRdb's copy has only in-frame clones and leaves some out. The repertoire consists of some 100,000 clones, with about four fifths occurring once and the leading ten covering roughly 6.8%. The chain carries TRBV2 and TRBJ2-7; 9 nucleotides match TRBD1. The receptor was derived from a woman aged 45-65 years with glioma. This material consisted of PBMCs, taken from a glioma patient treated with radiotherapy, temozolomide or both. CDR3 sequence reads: CASQGTGNEQYF. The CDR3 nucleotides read TGTGCCAGCCAGGGGACAGGGAACGAGCAGTACTTC.